The source of this TCR beta chain is a study of T cell responses to AZD1222 COVID-19 vaccine. Study context: Both about-4-week and about-12-week second-dose recipients were combined.

On this clone itself: What it binds is not known.

V lost 0 bases to trimming and J lost 4 bases, with 7 bases between them. This CDR3 is 14 amino acids long. The germline CDR1 and CDR2 sequences are LNHDA and SQIVND (reference sequence). Sequencing used immunoSEQ multiplex PCR; TCRdb keeps in-frame clones, though not all of them. The data hold approximately 100,000 clones, with 92% observed a single time. Overall study findings and caveats: Females made up more of the donors, who were largely white British, and clonal diversity may have come out too low. Among vaccine-associated CD4 TCRs, coverage spanned spike, with dominance at 160-218 and 743-854.

The receptor was derived from an adult in good health. Source: peripheral blood, taken on day 0 of AZD1222 vaccination. V and J are TRBV19 and TRBJ1-3; D not certain. This CDR3 reads CASSIDRSGNTIYF. CDR3 bases: TGTGCCAGTAGTATAGATCGATCAGGAAACACCATATATTTT.